What follows are 16 T cell receptor beta chains derived from one specimen sequenced in a study of shared clonotypes between healthy human individuals. Produced via immunoSEQ multiplex PCR; TCRdb's table is partial and in-frame only. Among some 470,000 clones listed, over 65% were seen once. Sample: PBMCs. Receptors originate from a woman between 40 and 55 years old in good health. Some clones in this sample may be carry-over from other donors' samples.

The chain employs TRBV5-1 and TRBJ2-2; D ambiguous. This CDR3 has 13 amino acids. With 6 bases removed from V and 6 bases from J, the gap between germline ends came to 12 bases. The germline gives CDR1 SGHRS, CDR2 YFSETQ. CDR3 sequence: CASNLVGSGELFF. The CDR3 DNA reads TGCGCCAGCAATTTGGTTGGGTCCGGGGAGCTGTTTTTT.

This rearrangement joins TRBV28 to TRBJ2-1; D perhaps matches TRBD2 (7 bases). The CDR3 consists of 14 residues. Germline-derived CDR1 and CDR2 are MDHEN and SYDVKM. V shed 1 base and J shed 9 bases, with 13 bases lying between them. DNA of the CDR3: TGTGCCAGCAGTTTATACAGGGAGGGAGGTGAGCAGTTCTTC. This encodes CASSLYREGGEQFF.

This clone was counted a single time. V gene TRBV5-4 combines with J gene TRBJ2-3, with 7 nucleotides matching TRBD2. CDR1 and CDR2 from the germline V gene are SGHNT and YYREEE (reference sequence). The V and J ends lost 4 bases and 5 bases, in that order; junction bases with no gene match: 13. The CDR3 length is 16 residues. CDR3 sequence (DNA): TGTGCCAGCAGCCCTCGGCGGGGAGGGGTAGGAGATACGCAGTATTTT. Translation gives CASSPRRGGVGDTQYF.

As regards this clone: A far bigger clonotype differs at one base, so this is likely a read error. V usage is TRBV30 and J usage is TRBJ2-7; 8 bases fit TRBD2. The germline V gene encodes CDR1 GTSNPN and CDR2 SVGIG (reference sequence). CDR3 size: 14 residues. The DNA for the CDR3 is TGTGCCTGGAGGCGGGGGGTAAGCACCTACGAGCGGTACTTC. Protein: CAWRRGVSTYERYF.

The chain is built from TRBV9 and TRBJ2-7, with D possibly being TRBD1 (5 bases). CDR1 is SGDLS and CDR2 is YYNGEE in the germline V gene. V lost 0 bases and J lost 2, with 12 bases in between. This CDR3 is built from 15 residues. The CDR3 is CASSVALGLPYEQYF. The CDR3 DNA follows: TGTGCCAGCAGCGTAGCTCTGGGGCTCCCCTACGAGCAGTACTTC.

This clone occurred many times. The genes are TRBV7-9 and TRBJ1-2, with D possibly TRBD1 on 5 matching bases. The CDR3 consists of 12 residues. Germline values: CDR1 SEHNR, CDR2 FQNEAQ (reference sequence). Trimming left V 6 bases short and J 13 bases short, with 18 bases between. CDR3 DNA: TGTGCCAGCAGTTACCCCGGGACTGCCAGCACCTTC. As protein: CASSYPGTASTF.

The chain joins TRBV5-1 to TRBJ2-5, with 10 positions matching TRBD2. CDR1 SGHRS and CDR2 YFSETQ come from the germline V gene. The CDR3 is 15 residues long. The trim removed 6 bases at V and 5 bases at J, leaving 10 bases unmatched. Here the CDR3 DNA reads TGCGCCAGCACGCCTCTAGCGGGAGTGGTGGAGACCCAGTACTTC. It encodes CASTPLAGVVETQYF. The variable domain in full, completed from reference TRBV5-1 and TRBJ2-5, reads KAGVTQTPRYLIKTRGQQVTLSCSPISGHRSVSWYQQTPGQGLQFLFEYFSETQRNKGNFPGRFSGRQFSNSRSEMNVSTLELGDSALYLCASTPLAGVVETQYFGPGTRLLVL.

This clone was counted a few times. It differs at one base from a far larger clone, so likely a read error. The same CDR3 is also encoded by other DNA sequences in this sample. This chain uses TRBV9 with TRBJ1-3; D is unresolved. Looked up from germline, CDR1 is SGDLS and CDR2 is YYNGEE. The CDR3 has 14 amino acids. The CDR3 sequence is CASSLTFAGNTIYF. DNA of the CDR3: TGTGCCAGCAGCCTCACTTTTGCTGGAAACACCATATATTTC.

V is TRBV28 and J is TRBJ2-1; 16 positions match TRBD2. Germline trimming cut 3 bases from V and 0 bases from J; bases unmatched to any gene: 5. The length of the CDR3 is 19 residues. CDR1 and CDR2 from the germline V gene are MDHEN and SYDVKM. The CDR3 bases are TGTGCCAGCAGTTTTTTGGGACTAGCGGGAGGGAGCTCCTACAATGAGCAGTTCTTC. Translated, it gives CASSFLGLAGGSSYNEQFF.

The gene calls are TRBV2 and TRBJ1-1; D is possibly TRBD1 (5 bases). The CDR3 length is 14 residues. V was clipped by 0 bases and J by 3 bases, with 8 bases between them. Germline CDR1 SNHLY, CDR2 FYNNEI. The DNA for the CDR3 is TGTGCCAGCAGTGAAGCGGTGGGGGACACTGAAGCTTTCTTT. Translating it yields CASSEAVGDTEAFF.

The sample holds one count of this clone. The chain uses TRBV11-2 and TRBJ1-1; D remains unclear. The CDR3 spans 14 residues. V was clipped by 6 bases and J by 0 bases, with 11 bases between them. The germline CDR1 and CDR2 sequences are SGHAT and FQNNGV. Written as DNA, the CDR3 is TGTGCCAGCAGTAGGACCTCCATGAACACTGAAGCTTTCTTT. It encodes CASSRTSMNTEAFF.

The chain has TRBV19 and TRBJ2-5, with D unclear. This CDR3 contains 13 residues. The V end lost 5 bases, the J end lost 4 bases, and 11 bases lay between the germline ends. Germline lookup yields CDR1 LNHDA and CDR2 SQIVND (reference sequence). This chain's CDR3 is CASSFLLGETQYF. Written as DNA, the CDR3 is TGTGCCAGTAGTTTCCTCCTGGGAGAGACCCAGTACTTC.

The V and J genes are TRBV5-1 and TRBJ2-6; TRBD1 or TRBD2 may be the D gene (5 bases each). CDR3 length: 15 residues. With 5 bases removed from V and 2 bases from J, the gap between germline ends came to 11 bases. The germline gives CDR1 SGHRS, CDR2 YFSETQ. The CDR3 sequence: CASSFGGAGANVLTF. The CDR3 coding sequence is TGCGCCAGCAGTTTTGGGGGTGCTGGGGCCAACGTCCTGACTTTC.

The chain is built from TRBV28 and TRBJ2-1; 11 nucleotides align to TRBD1. Germline V gives CDR1 MDHEN, CDR2 SYDVKM. V lost 11 bases, J lost 1 base, and 7 bases stayed unmatched. The CDR3 is made up of 15 amino acids. CDR3 in amino acids: CAGQGAGHSYNEQFF. In nucleotides, the CDR3 is TGTGCCGGACAGGGGGCCGGCCATTCCTACAATGAGCAGTTCTTC.

The rearrangement links TRBV18 to TRBJ2-3; TRBD1 agrees at 7 bases. CDR1 is KGHSH, CDR2 LQKENI, per germline. V was clipped by 1 base and J by 0 bases; unmatched bases: 4. CDR3 length: 16 amino acids. This CDR3 is CASSPRDSSSTDTQYF. Here the CDR3 DNA reads TGTGCCAGCTCACCACGGGACAGTTCCAGCACAGATACGCAGTATTTT. The variable domain in full, with the rest retrieved from reference TRBV18 and TRBJ2-3, is NAGVMQNPRHLVRRRGQEARLRCSPMKGHSHVYWYRQLPEEGLKFMVYLQKENIIDESGMPKERFSAEFPKEGPSILRIQQVVRGDSAAYFCASSPRDSSSTDTQYFGPGTRLTVL.

This clone was seen a single time. The rearrangement uses TRBV5-4 and TRBJ2-5; 7 positions match TRBD1. CDR3 size: 14 residues. V lost 4 bases and J lost 2; bases outside the gene matches: 5. Germline-derived CDR1 and CDR2 are SGHNT and YYREEE (reference sequence). CDR3: CASSPRGQQETQYF. In DNA form, the CDR3 reads TGTGCCAGCAGCCCAAGGGGGCAGCAAGAGACCCAGTACTTC.